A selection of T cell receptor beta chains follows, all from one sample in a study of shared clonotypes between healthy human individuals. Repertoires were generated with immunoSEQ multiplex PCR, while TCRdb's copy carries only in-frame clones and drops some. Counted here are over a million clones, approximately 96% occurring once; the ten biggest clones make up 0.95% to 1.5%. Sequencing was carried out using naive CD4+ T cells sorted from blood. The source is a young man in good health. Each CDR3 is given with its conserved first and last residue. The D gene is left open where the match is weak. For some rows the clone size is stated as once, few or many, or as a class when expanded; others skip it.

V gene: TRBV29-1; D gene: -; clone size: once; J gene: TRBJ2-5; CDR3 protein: CSVFFPHIGGETQYF; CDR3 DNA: TGCAGCGTTTTTTTTCCCCATATTGGAGGAGAGACCCAGTACTTC
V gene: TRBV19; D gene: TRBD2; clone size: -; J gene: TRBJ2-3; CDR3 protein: CASSMGTSPARDTQYF; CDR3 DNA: TGTGCCAGTAGTATGGGGACTAGTCCCGCCCGAGATACGCAGTATTTT
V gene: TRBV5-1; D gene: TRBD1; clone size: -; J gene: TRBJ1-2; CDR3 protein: CASSSLTGGEEGYTF; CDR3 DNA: TGCGCCAGCAGCTCTCTGACAGGGGGCGAGGAAGGCTACACCTTC
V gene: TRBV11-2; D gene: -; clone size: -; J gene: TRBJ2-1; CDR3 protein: CASSSTGGLNNEQFF; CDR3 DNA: TGTGCCAGCAGCTCCACTGGGGGGCTAAACAATGAGCAGTTCTTC
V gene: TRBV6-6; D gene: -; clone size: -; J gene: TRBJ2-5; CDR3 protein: CASSRGETQYF; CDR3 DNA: TGTGCCAGCAGTCGGGGGGAGACCCAGTACTTC
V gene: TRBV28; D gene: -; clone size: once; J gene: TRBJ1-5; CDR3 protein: CASSPPNSNQPQHF; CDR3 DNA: TGTGCCAGCAGTCCGCCGAATAGCAATCAGCCCCAGCATTTT
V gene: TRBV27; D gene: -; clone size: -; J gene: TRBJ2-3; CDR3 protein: CASSSLYRDFSTDTQYF; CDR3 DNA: TGTGCCAGCAGTTCACTGTACCGGGACTTTAGCACAGATACGCAGTATTTT
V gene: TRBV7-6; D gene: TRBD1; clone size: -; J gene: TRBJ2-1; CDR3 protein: CASSLAPGQDYNEQFF; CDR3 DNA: TGTGCCAGCAGCTTAGCACCGGGACAGGATTACAATGAGCAGTTCTTC
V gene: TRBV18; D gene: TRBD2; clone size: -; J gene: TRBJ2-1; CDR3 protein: CASSQGPSGTRISSYNEQFF; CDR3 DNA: TGTGCCAGCTCACAGGGGCCTAGCGGGACCCGAATTAGCTCCTACAATGAGCAGTTCTTC
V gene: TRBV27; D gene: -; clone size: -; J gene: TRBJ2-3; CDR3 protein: CASSPLWGDTQYF; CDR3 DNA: TGTGCCAGCAGTCCCCTCTGGGGAGATACGCAGTATTTT
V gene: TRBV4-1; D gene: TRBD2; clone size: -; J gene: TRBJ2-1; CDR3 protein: CASSQVIAGVLNEQFF; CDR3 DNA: TGCGCCAGCAGCCAAGTGATAGCGGGAGTCCTCAATGAGCAGTTCTTC
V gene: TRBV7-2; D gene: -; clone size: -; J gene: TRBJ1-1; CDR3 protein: CASSRQLLAEAFF; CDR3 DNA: TGTGCCAGCAGCCGACAGCTACTGGCTGAAGCTTTCTTT
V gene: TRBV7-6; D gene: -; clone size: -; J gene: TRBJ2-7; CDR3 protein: CASSLRDGTYEQYF; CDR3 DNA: TGTGCCAGCAGCCTCCGGGACGGTACCTACGAGCAGTACTTC
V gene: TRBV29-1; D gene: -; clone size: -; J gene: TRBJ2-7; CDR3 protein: CSVRRGRDEQYF; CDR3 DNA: TGCAGCGTTCGGAGGGGGCGCGACGAGCAGTACTTC
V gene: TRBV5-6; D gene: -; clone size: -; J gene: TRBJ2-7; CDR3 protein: CASISFGASSYEQYF; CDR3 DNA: TGTGCCAGCATCTCATTTGGAGCCAGCTCCTACGAGCAGTACTTC
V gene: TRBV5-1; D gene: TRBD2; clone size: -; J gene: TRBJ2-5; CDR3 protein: CASSLTSGSGWETQYF; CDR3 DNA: TGCGCCAGCAGCTTGACTAGCGGGAGCGGGTGGGAGACCCAGTACTTC
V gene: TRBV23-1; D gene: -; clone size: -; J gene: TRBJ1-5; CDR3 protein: CASSRRGRIGNQPQHF; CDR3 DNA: TGCGCCAGCTCCCGAAGGGGCCGTATAGGCAATCAGCCCCAGCATTTT
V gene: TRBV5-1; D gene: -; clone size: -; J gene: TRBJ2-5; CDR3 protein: CASSLWVQETQYF; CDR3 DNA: TGCGCCAGCAGCTTGTGGGTCCAAGAGACCCAGTACTTC
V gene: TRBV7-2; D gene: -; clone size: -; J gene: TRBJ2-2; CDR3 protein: CASSSTGTPNTGELFF; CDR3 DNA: TGTGCCAGCAGCTCGACCGGGACCCCGAACACCGGGGAGCTGTTTTTT
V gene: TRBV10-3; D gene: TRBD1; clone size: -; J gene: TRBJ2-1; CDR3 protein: CAIIKEEGQGFHEQFF; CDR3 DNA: TGTGCCATCATCAAGGAGGAGGGACAGGGCTTCCATGAGCAGTTCTTC
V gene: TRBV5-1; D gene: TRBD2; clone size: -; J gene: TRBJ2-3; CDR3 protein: CASSLGLAGATDTQYF; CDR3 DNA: TGCGCCAGCAGCCTCGGACTAGCGGGAGCCACAGATACGCAGTATTTT
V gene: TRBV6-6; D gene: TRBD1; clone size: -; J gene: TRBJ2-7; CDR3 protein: CASNRDRVYEQYF; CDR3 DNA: TGTGCCAGCAACAGGGACAGGGTCTACGAGCAGTACTTC
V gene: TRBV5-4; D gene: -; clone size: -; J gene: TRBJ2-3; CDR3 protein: CASSLGGDTQYF; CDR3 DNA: TGTGCCAGCAGCTTGGGGGGAGATACGCAGTATTTT
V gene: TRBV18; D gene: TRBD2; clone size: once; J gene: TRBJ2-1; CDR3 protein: CASSPDRGRVGEQFF; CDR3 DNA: TGTGCCAGCTCACCGGACCGTGGGAGGGTTGGTGAGCAGTTCTTC
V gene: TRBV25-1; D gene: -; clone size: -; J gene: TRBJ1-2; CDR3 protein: CASSEGIGRSNYGYTF; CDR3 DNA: TGTGCCAGCAGTGAAGGGATAGGGCGCAGTAACTATGGCTACACCTTC
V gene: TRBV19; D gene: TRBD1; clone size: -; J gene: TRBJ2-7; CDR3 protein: CASTTGTGRTYEQYF; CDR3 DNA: TGTGCCAGTACTACCGGGACAGGGAGGACCTACGAGCAGTACTTC
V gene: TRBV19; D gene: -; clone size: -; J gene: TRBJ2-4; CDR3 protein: CASSRGPPNIQYF; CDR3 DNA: TGTGCCAGTAGTAGGGGGCCCCCAAACATTCAGTACTTC
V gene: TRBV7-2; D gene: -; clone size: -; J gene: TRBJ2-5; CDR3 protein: CASSFVERFRETQYF; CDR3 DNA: TGTGCCAGCAGCTTCGTTGAGCGGTTTCGAGAGACCCAGTACTTC
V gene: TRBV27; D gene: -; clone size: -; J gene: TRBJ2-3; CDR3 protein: CATRGQGPPTDTQYF; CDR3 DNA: TGTGCCACCAGAGGGCAGGGGCCACCCACAGATACGCAGTATTTT
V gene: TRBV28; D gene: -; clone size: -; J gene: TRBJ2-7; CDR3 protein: CASSLPGTYEQYF; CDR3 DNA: TGTGCCAGCAGTTTGCCAGGAACCTACGAGCAGTACTTC
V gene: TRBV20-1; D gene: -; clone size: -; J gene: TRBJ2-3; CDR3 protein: CSEQEADTQYF; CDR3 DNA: TGCAGTGAACAGGAAGCAGATACGCAGTATTTT
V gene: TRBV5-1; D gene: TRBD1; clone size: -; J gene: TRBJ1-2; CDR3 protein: CASSRGTESIVTGYTF; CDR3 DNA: TGCGCCAGCAGCCGAGGGACAGAGTCGATTGTAACGGGCTACACCTTC
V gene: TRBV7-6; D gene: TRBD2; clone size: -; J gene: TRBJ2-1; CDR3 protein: CASSLSRGSGYNEQFF; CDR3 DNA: TGTGCCAGCAGCTTATCACGCGGGAGCGGTTACAATGAGCAGTTCTTC
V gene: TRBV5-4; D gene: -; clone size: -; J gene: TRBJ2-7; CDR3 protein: CASSLAGLDEQYF; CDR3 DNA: TGTGCCAGCAGCTTGGCTGGGTTGGACGAGCAGTACTTC
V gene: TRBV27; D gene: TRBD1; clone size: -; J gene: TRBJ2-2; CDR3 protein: CASSKGQGLGTGSGELFF; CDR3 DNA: TGTGCCAGCAGTAAGGGACAGGGCCTCGGTACGGGTTCCGGGGAGCTGTTTTTT
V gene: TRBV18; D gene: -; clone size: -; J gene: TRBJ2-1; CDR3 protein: CASSSLGGGDYNEQFF; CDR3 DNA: TGTGCCAGCTCATCGTTGGGGGGAGGAGACTACAATGAGCAGTTCTTC
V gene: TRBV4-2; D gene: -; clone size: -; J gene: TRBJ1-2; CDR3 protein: CASSPPATGAQNYGYTF; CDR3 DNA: TGTGCCAGCAGCCCTCCCGCCACAGGCGCCCAGAACTATGGCTACACCTTC
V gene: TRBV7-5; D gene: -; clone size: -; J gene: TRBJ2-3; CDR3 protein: CARKDRHSTDTQYF; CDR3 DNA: TGTGCCAGAAAAGACAGACATAGCACAGATACGCAGTATTTT
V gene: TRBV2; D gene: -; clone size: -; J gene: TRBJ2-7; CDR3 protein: CASSAGSSYEQYF; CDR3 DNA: TGTGCCAGCAGTGCCGGGAGCTCCTACGAGCAGTACTTC
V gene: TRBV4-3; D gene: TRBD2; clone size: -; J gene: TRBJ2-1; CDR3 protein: CASSHGLAGTADAYNEQFF; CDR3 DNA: TGCGCCAGCAGCCACGGACTAGCGGGAACCGCCGACGCCTACAATGAGCAGTTCTTC
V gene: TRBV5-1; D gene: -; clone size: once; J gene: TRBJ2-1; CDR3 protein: CASSLVTTGGRGEQFF; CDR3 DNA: TGCGCCAGCAGCTTGGTGACTACAGGCGGTCGGGGTGAGCAGTTCTTC
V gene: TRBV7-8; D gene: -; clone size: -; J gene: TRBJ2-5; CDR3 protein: CASRRLYGFQETQYF; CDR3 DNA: TGTGCCAGCAGGAGGCTCTATGGTTTCCAAGAGACCCAGTACTTC
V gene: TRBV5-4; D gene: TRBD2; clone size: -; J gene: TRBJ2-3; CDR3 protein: CASSSRDYTDTQYF; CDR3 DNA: TGTGCCAGCAGCTCCCGGGACTACACAGATACGCAGTATTTT
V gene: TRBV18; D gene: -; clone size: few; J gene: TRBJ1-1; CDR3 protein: CASSPVPPGDTEAFF; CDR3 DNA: TGTGCCAGCTCACCCGTCCCGCCGGGCGACACTGAAGCTTTCTTT
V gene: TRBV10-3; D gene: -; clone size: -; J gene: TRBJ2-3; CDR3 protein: CATVLAPSTDTQYF; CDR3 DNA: TGTGCCACCGTTCTAGCACCTAGCACAGATACGCAGTATTTT
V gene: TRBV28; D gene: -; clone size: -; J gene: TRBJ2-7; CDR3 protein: CASQRSTYEQYF; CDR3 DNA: TGTGCCAGCCAGCGGTCGACCTACGAGCAGTACTTC
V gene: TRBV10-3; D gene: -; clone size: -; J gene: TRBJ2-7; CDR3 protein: CAISRDLTYEQYF; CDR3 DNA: TGTGCCATCAGTAGGGACCTAACCTACGAGCAGTACTTC
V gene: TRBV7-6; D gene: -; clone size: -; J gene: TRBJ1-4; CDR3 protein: CASSSRGSGEKLFF; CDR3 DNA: TGTGCCAGCAGCTCCAGGGGTTCTGGTGAAAAACTGTTTTTT
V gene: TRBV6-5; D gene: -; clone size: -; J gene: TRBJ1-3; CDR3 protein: CASSPRLGSGNTIYF; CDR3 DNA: TGTGCCAGCAGCCCCAGGTTGGGGTCTGGAAACACCATATATTTT
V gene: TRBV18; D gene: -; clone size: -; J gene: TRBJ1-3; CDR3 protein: CASSPIGWTVSSGNTIYF; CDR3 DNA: TGTGCCAGCTCACCAATCGGCTGGACCGTGAGCTCTGGAAACACCATATATTTT
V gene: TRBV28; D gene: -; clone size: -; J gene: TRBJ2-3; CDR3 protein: CASMGGGRNTQYF; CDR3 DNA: TGTGCCAGCATGGGGGGAGGACGAAATACGCAGTATTTT